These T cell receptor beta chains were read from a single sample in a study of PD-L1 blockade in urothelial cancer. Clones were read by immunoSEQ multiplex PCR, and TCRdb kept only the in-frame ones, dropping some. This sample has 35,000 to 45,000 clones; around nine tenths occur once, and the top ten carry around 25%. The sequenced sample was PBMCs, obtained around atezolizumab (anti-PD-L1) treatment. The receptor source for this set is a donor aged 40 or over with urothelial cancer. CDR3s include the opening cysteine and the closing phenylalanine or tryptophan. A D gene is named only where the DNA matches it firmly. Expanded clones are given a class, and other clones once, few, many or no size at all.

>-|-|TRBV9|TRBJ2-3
TGTGCCAGCAGCGTAGAGCCTAGCACAGATACGCAGTATTTT
CASSVEPSTDTQYF
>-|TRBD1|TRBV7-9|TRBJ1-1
TGTGCCAGCAGCCCGCGGGACAGCAACACTGAAGCTTTCTTT
CASSPRDSNTEAFF
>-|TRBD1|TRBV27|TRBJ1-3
TGTGCCAGCAGTTTCAAGGGGGCAGGGCTGAACACCATATATTTT
CASSFKGAGLNTIYF
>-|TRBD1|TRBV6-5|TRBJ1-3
TGTGCCAGCAGGACAGGGGGACACTCTGGAAACACCATATATTTT
CASRTGGHSGNTIYF
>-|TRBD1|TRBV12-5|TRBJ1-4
TGTGCTAGTGGTCCCGACAGGGGGCTGGCTAATGAAAAACTGTTTTTT
CASGPDRGLANEKLFF
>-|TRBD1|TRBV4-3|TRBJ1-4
TGCGCCAGCAGCCAAGATCCGGCAGGGGGGCTTAATGAAAAACTGTTTTTT
CASSQDPAGGLNEKLFF
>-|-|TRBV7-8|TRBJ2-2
TGTGCCAGCAGCTTGCGACGGACTTTGAACACCGGGGAGCTGTTTTTT
CASSLRRTLNTGELFF
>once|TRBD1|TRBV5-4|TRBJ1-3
TGTGCCAGCTGGGACAGGGGGGGAAACACCATATATTTT
CASWDRGGNTIYF
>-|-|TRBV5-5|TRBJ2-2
TGTGCCAGCAGCTTGGCACCGGGACTCCGGGGGACCGGGGAGCTGTTTTTT
CASSLAPGLRGTGELFF
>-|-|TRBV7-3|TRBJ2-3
TGTGCCAGCAGCTTAAACGCGGGGTCCAACGGGGATACGCAGTATTTT
CASSLNAGSNGDTQYF
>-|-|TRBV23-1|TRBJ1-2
TGCGCCAGCAGTCAATCCCCGGTCTCTAACTATGGCTACACCTTC
CASSQSPVSNYGYTF
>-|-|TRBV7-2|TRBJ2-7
TGTGCCAGCAGCTTAGCTACGCGAGGCGAGCAGTACTTC
CASSLATRGEQYF
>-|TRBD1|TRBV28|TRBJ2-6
TGTGCCAGCACTCCGGGACAGGCCTCTGGGGCCAACGTCCTGACTTTC
CASTPGQASGANVLTF
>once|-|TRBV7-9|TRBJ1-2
TGTGCCAGCAGCCCCCAGAACTATGGCTACACCTTC
CASSPQNYGYTF
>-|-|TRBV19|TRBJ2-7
TGTGCCAGTAGTAGTACAAGGGGCTACGAGCAGTACTTC
CASSSTRGYEQYF
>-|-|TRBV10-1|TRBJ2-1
TGCGCCAGCAGTGAGGGGGTAGCGGCATACAATGAGCAGTTCTTC
CASSEGVAAYNEQFF
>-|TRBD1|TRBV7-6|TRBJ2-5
TGTGCCAGCAGCTTAGCGGGGACAGACCAAGAGACCCAGTACTTC
CASSLAGTDQETQYF
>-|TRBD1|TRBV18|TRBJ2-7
TGTGCCAGCTCAGTCGAACAGGGGGGCTACGAGCAGTACTTC
CASSVEQGGYEQYF
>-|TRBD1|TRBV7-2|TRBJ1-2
TGTGCCAGCAGCCCCCTCGGACAGGGGGCTGGTGGCTACACCTTC
CASSPLGQGAGGYTF
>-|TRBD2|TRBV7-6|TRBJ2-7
TGTGCCAGCAGCGCCGGACTAGCGACATACGAGCAGTACTTC
CASSAGLATYEQYF
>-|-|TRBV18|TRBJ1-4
TGTGCCAGCTCGCCACGGACAGCACCAAATGAAAAACTGTTTTTT
CASSPRTAPNEKLFF
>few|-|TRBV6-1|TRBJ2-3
TGTGCCAGCAGTCTAGATCCACAACCCCCCAGGCAGTATTTT
CASSLDPQPPRQYF
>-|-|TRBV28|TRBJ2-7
TGTGCCAGCAGTCCACCACGTGGGCATACAGCCTACGAGCAGTACTTC
CASSPPRGHTAYEQYF
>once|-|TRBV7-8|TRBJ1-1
TGTGCCAGCAGCTTTTCCGTTTTGACTGAAGCTTTCTTT
CASSFSVLTEAFF
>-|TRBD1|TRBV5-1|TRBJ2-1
TGCGCCAGCAGCAGGGACAGGGGGACGAGCTCCTACAATGAGCAGTTCTTC
CASSRDRGTSSYNEQFF
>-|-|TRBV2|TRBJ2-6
TGTGCCAGCAGCCCCAGGTGGGCGGGCTCTGGGGCCAACGTCCTGACTTTC
CASSPRWAGSGANVLTF
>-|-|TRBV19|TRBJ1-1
TGTGCCAGTAGTATAGACCCCCAGGCTCGGGCTTTCTTT
CASSIDPQARAFF
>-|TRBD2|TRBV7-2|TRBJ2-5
TGTGCCAGCAGCCCCCCCCGTGGGCGGGGGGAGACCCAGTACTTC
CASSPPRGRGETQYF
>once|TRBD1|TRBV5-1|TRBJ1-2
TGCGCCAGCAGCTTGGGGGGGACAGGGACTAACTATGGCTACACCTTC
CASSLGGTGTNYGYTF
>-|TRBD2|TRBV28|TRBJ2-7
TGTGCCAGCAGTTTATTGGGGGGGGAGCAGTACTTC
CASSLLGGEQYF
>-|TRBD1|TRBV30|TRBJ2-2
TGTGCCTGGAGGAGGGGGCCGAACACCGGGGAGCTGTTTTTT
CAWRRGPNTGELFF
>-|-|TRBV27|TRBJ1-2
TGTGCCAGCAGTCCCGTCAGGGGCCCCACAAGTAACTATGGCTACACCTTC
CASSPVRGPTSNYGYTF
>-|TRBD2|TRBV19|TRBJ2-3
TGTGCCAGTAGCCGCTTCGGCGGGAGAGGCACAGATACGCAGTATTTT
CASSRFGGRGTDTQYF
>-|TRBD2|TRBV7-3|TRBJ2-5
TGTGCCAGCAGCTTAACGGGGACTAAAGAGACCCAGTACTTC
CASSLTGTKETQYF
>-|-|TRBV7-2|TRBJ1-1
TGTGCCAGCAGCGCCGAGGCCAATAGCAGAAAGAGAGTCTTT
CASSAEANSRKRVF
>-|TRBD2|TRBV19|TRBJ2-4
TGTGCCAGTAGTAGCGGCCTAGCGGGAGGGCTAGCCAAAAACATTCAGTACTTC
CASSSGLAGGLAKNIQYF
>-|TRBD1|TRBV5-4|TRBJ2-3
TGTGCCAGCAGCCCGGACAGGTCCACAGATACGCAGTATTTT
CASSPDRSTDTQYF
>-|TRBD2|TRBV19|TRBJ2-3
TGTGCCAGTAGTATCAGGCGGACTAGCGGTAGCACAGATACGCAGTATTTT
CASSIRRTSGSTDTQYF
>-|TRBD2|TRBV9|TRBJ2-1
TGTGCCAGCAGCGGACCGGGACTAGCGGGGTACAATGAGCAGTTCTTC
CASSGPGLAGYNEQFF
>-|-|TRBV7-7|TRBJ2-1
TGTGCTAGCAGCTTAACCCCCCGCCCTACTGGAGCCCTAAGCAATGAGCAGTTCTTC
CASSLTPRPTGALSNEQFF
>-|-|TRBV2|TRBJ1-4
TGTGCCAGCAGTGTCCTAGACAACCGGTTAGGAGGTGAAAAACTGTTTTTT
CASSVLDNRLGGEKLFF